The clone carrying this TCR beta chain was picked up one time. Its antigen is undetermined. Treatment indicated: some 20 received Ad26.COV2.S at low or high dose, single or two shots; five or six received placebo; per-sample allocation not given. Samples came from day 63 after the first vaccine or placebo injection. Libraries were prepared by immunoSEQ multiplex PCR; TCRdb keeps only in-frame clonotypes and omits some of them. Altogether roughly 420,000 clones are present, approximately 88% being singletons, with the ten largest covering less than 4.5%. The CDR3 extends over 15 amino acids. Germline CDR1 SGHRS, CDR2 YFSETQ. The V and J ends lost 6 bases and 4 bases, in that order; junction bases with no gene match: 6. This entry belongs to a study of Ad26.COV2.S vaccination and SARS-CoV-2 variants. Study-wide context: The COV1001 Ad26.COV2.S trial arm included the donor. Findings of the study overall: Measures of TCR breadth and depth may have fallen short of total T cell responses. Breadth, reportedly substantial, characterized the spike-specific CD8+ and CD4+ T cell responses after vaccination.

The clonotype originates from a person between 18 and 59 years old who received the Ad26.COV2.S COVID-19 vaccine or a placebo. The specimen comprised peripheral blood, sampled in a trial of Ad26.COV2.S vaccine versus placebo. This chain uses TRBV5-1 with TRBJ2-1, with TRBD2 matching over 11 bases. The CDR3 region has the DNA TGCGCCAGCATTAGTAGCGGGGGGGCATACAATGAGCAGTTCTTC. Translating it yields CASISSGGAYNEQFF. The full variable domain, its missing parts supplied by reference TRBV5-1 and TRBJ2-1, is KAGVTQTPRYLIKTRGQQVTLSCSPISGHRSVSWYQQTPGQGLQFLFEYFSETQRNKGNFPGRFSGRQFSNSRSEMNVSTLELGDSALYLCASISSGGAYNEQFFGPGTRLTVL.